These 29 T cell receptor beta chains were sequenced from one sample in a study of shared clonotypes between healthy human individuals. Libraries were prepared by immunoSEQ multiplex PCR; TCRdb keeps only in-frame clonotypes and omits some of them. There are a few million clones in the sample; approximately 96% occur only once, and around 0.13% lies in the top ten. The sample was naive CD4+ T cells sorted from blood. Subset reported: CD45RA+ positively selected. These receptors were obtained from a man younger than 35 in good health.

The chain has TRBV6-5 and TRBJ1-1, with 8 bases fitting TRBD1. Trimming at V came to 6 bases and at J to 5 bases, leaving 11 bases not matched to a gene. Germline V gene data show CDR1 as MNHEY and CDR2 as SVGAGI. The CDR3 consists of 15 residues. The chain's CDR3 is CASRPVTTGVTEAFF. CDR3 nucleotides: TGTGCCAGCAGACCTGTAACGACAGGGGTTACTGAAGCTTTCTTT.

Turning to this clone: The same CDR3 also results from other DNA sequences found in this sample. The rearrangement links TRBV18 to TRBJ2-7; tentatively, D is TRBD1 (5 bases). Trimming left V 1 base short and J 0 bases short, with 7 bases between. Germline-derived CDR1 and CDR2 are KGHSH and LQKENI. This CDR3 is 14 amino acids long. CDR3 nucleotide sequence: TGTGCCAGCTCACCACAAGGGGCCTCCTACGAGCAGTACTTC. Translated, it gives CASSPQGASYEQYF.

This sequence joins TRBV19 and TRBJ1-6, with TRBD1 matching over 7 bases. The CDR3 is 18 residues long. V gave up 7 bases and J gave up 1 base; unmatched junction bases: 13. Germline V gene sequence: CDR1 LNHDA, CDR2 SQIVND (reference sequence). CDR3 in DNA: TGTGCCAGTACTTGGGGCGTGACAGGGAATTCCTATAATTCACCCCTCCACTTT. Residues: CASTWGVTGNSYNSPLHF.

The rearrangement joins TRBV28 to TRBJ2-6; D possibly uses TRBD1 or TRBD2 (5 bases each). The CDR3 extends over 18 amino acids. Looked up from germline, CDR1 is MDHEN and CDR2 is SYDVKM. Trimming took 4 bases from V and 0 from J, leaving 16 bases between them. The chain's CDR3 is CASSSPEGRYSGANVLTF. CDR3 in DNA: TGTGCCAGCAGTTCGCCTGAGGGACGGTACTCTGGGGCCAACGTCCTGACTTTC.

The chain has TRBV5-1 and TRBJ2-3; D perhaps matches TRBD1 (5 bases). The CDR3 spans 16 residues. V was shortened by 0 bases and J by 4 bases, with 15 bases between the two germline ends. CDR1 is SGHRS, CDR2 YFSETQ, per germline. The CDR3: CASSLAPGMDADTQYF. Written as DNA, the CDR3 is TGCGCCAGCAGCTTGGCTCCAGGGATGGACGCAGATACGCAGTATTTT.

The gene calls are TRBV5-4 and TRBJ1-4; 10 nucleotides match TRBD1. The CDR3 length is 16 residues. Per the germline V gene, CDR1 is SGHNT and CDR2 is YYREEE (reference sequence). V lost 4 bases, J lost 6 bases, and 9 bases stayed unmatched. The CDR3 sequence is CASSRGTGVVYEKLFF. Here the CDR3 DNA reads TGTGCCAGCAGCAGAGGGACAGGGGTGGTTTATGAAAAACTGTTTTTT.

The V and J genes are TRBV7-2 and TRBJ1-6, with TRBD1 as a possible D gene (5 bases). Germline values: CDR1 SGHTA, CDR2 FQGNSA. Trimming shortened V by 7 bases and J by 6 bases, and 10 bases separated the two germline ends. The CDR3 has 13 residues. The CDR3 DNA sequence: TGTGCCAGCAACCGACAGACTAATTCACCCCTCCACTTT. Its translation: CASNRQTNSPLHF.

This clone was detected once. This chain links TRBV10-3 with TRBJ1-1, with D maybe TRBD1 (5 bases). The CDR3 spans 15 residues. Germline-derived CDR1 and CDR2 are ENHRY and SYGVKD. Trimming pared 6 bases from V and 3 bases from J, leaving 17 bases between. CDR3 amino acids: CAISRGAGWDTEAFF. DNA of the CDR3: TGTGCCATCAGCCGTGGGGCAGGGTGGGACACTGAAGCTTTCTTT.

Turning to this clone: The sample has other DNA sequences that encode this CDR3 too. The chain combines TRBV5-1 with TRBJ2-1; D may be TRBD2 (5 bases). CDR3 length: 15 residues. CDR1 and CDR2 from the germline V gene are SGHRS and YFSETQ. Deletions cut 4 bases from V and 0 bases from J, with 11 bases between. The CDR3 loop reads CASSPDSSSYNEQFF. CDR3 sequence (DNA): TGCGCCAGCAGCCCGGACTCTTCCTCCTACAATGAGCAGTTCTTC.

This chain uses TRBV11-2 with TRBJ2-7; 13 bases match TRBD2. The CDR3 length is 17 residues. V lost 4 bases and J lost 1; bases outside the gene matches: 7. In germline, CDR1 is SGHAT, CDR2 FQNNGV. The CDR3 is CASSSGTSGAISYEQYF. The CDR3 DNA sequence: TGTGCCAGCAGCTCAGGGACTAGCGGGGCCATTTCCTACGAGCAGTACTTC.

This chain uses TRBV7-9 with TRBJ2-1, with 9 bases fitting TRBD2. The V gene's germline CDR1 is SEHNR and CDR2 FQNEAQ (reference sequence). The V segment lost 5 bases and the J segment 10 bases; nucleotides outside the gene matches: 6. CDR3 length: 13 amino acids. The CDR3 here is CASSQGTSSEQFF. CDR3 coding DNA: TGTGCCAGCAGCCAAGGGACTAGCAGCGAGCAGTTCTTC.

This chain's CDR3 is CASSQPGGSSYEQYF. The CDR3 bases are TGTGCCAGCAGTCAGCCCGGGGGGAGCTCCTACGAGCAGTACTTC. This rearrangement joins TRBV28 to TRBJ2-7, with 7 bases matching TRBD2. CDR3 size: 15 residues. Trimming removed 5 bases from V and 0 bases from J; junction bases left unmatched: 7. The V gene's germline CDR1 is MDHEN and CDR2 SYDVKM.

The V call is TRBV4-1, the J call TRBJ2-2; weak D call: TRBD1 (6 bases). CDR1 and CDR2 (germline): MGHRA, YSYEKL. The V and J ends lost 1 base and 2 bases respectively, with 11 bases between them. The CDR3 runs 16 residues. CDR3 nucleotides: TGCGCCAGCAGCCAAGCAACAGGGTCTAACACCGGGGAGCTGTTTTTT. This translates into CASSQATGSNTGELFF.

V and J are TRBV4-1 and TRBJ1-1, with D perhaps matching TRBD1 (6 bases). The germline gives CDR1 MGHRA, CDR2 YSYEKL. This CDR3 comprises 14 residues. The germline V and J ends were trimmed by 2 bases and 4 bases, with 11 bases remaining between them. The CDR3 reads CASSQSGAGTEAFF. The CDR3 DNA is TGCGCCAGCAGCCAATCGGGGGCTGGCACTGAAGCTTTCTTT.

The chain carries TRBV6-5 and TRBJ1-2; D not certain. This CDR3 spans 14 amino acids. The germline CDR1 and CDR2 sequences are MNHEY and SVGAGI. The V and J ends lost 0 bases and 2 bases respectively, with 7 bases between them. CDR3 in amino acids: CASSYSSQNYGYTF. The CDR3, as DNA: TGTGCCAGCAGTTACTCGAGTCAGAACTATGGCTACACCTTC.

This chain joins TRBV19 and TRBJ1-5; 9 nucleotides agree with TRBD1. Germline trimming cut 7 bases from V and 6 bases from J; bases unmatched to any gene: 16. CDR3 size: 17 residues. Germline CDR1 reads LNHDA; CDR2 reads SQIVND (reference sequence). The CDR3 reads CASTGTGTLLLGQPQHF. In DNA, the CDR3 is TGTGCCAGTACCGGGACAGGGACTCTTTTATTAGGTCAGCCCCAGCATTTT.

This chain links TRBV13 with TRBJ1-6; a weak D match, TRBD1 (5 bases). Per germline, CDR1 PRHDT and CDR2 FYEKMQ (reference sequence). This CDR3 contains 15 residues. V lost 8 bases to trimming and J lost 0 bases, with 11 bases between them. The CDR3 bases are TGTGCCAGCTCAACGGGGGGCTCCTATAATTCACCCCTCCACTTT. Translating gives CASSTGGSYNSPLHF.

The genes are TRBV10-2 and TRBJ2-1; 10 bases agree with TRBD2. V gave up 8 bases and J gave up 2 bases; unmatched junction bases: 3. The CDR3 extends over 14 amino acids. Germline V gene sequence: CDR1 WSHSY, CDR2 SAAADI. This chain's CDR3 is CASSSGRAYNEQFF. Written as DNA, the CDR3 is TGCGCCAGCTCCAGCGGGAGGGCCTACAATGAGCAGTTCTTC.

V usage is TRBV6-6 and J usage is TRBJ1-2, with TRBD1 matching 7 bases. The trim removed 6 bases at V and 4 bases at J, leaving 8 bases unmatched. Germline CDR1 reads MNHNY; CDR2 reads SVGAGI (reference sequence). The CDR3 contains 14 residues. CDR3 sequence reads: CASRNRQGRYGYTF. CDR3 in DNA: TGTGCCAGCAGAAACAGACAGGGTCGCTATGGCTACACCTTC.

CDR3 sequence: CASSLEGMETDTQYF. CDR3 bases: TGTGCCAGCAGCTTAGAGGGAATGGAGACAGATACGCAGTATTTT. V is TRBV7-3 and J is TRBJ2-3; possible D gene TRBD2, 5 bases. The CDR3 has 15 amino acids. The V end lost 2 bases, the J end lost 3 bases, and 12 bases lay between the germline ends. Germline V gene data show CDR1 as SGHTA and CDR2 as FQGTGA.

The chain joins TRBV18 to TRBJ2-3; 8 bases are a match to TRBD1. The CDR3 loop spans 15 amino acids. Germline CDR1 reads KGHSH; CDR2 reads LQKENI. V trimming: 3 bases; J trimming: 3 bases; junction bases outside the gene matches: 5. The CDR3 loop reads CASSPGQARTDTQYF. Here the CDR3 DNA reads TGTGCCAGCTCACCGGGACAGGCGAGGACAGATACGCAGTATTTT.

This chain joins TRBV6-5 and TRBJ1-1, with TRBD1 identical over 7 bases. The CDR3 has 14 amino acids. The germline gives CDR1 MNHEY, CDR2 SVGAGI. V shed 6 bases, J shed 7 bases, and the junction held 11 bases outside the gene matches. CDR3 in amino acids: CASRRSGTAIEAFF. CDR3 nucleotide sequence: TGTGCCAGCAGGCGCTCCGGGACAGCGATTGAAGCTTTCTTT.

Notes on this clone: Other nucleotide sequences from this sample produce the same CDR3. Here the CDR3 reads CSVRQGRDQPQHF. The CDR3 coding sequence is TGCAGCGTACGACAGGGCCGGGATCAGCCCCAGCATTTT. The chain is built from TRBV29-1 and TRBJ1-5, with TRBD1 matching 7 bases. The V segment lost 6 bases and the J segment 5 bases; nucleotides outside the gene matches: 7. Germline CDR1 reads SQVTM; CDR2 reads ANQGSEA. The CDR3 extends over 13 amino acids. The full variable domain, in which reference TRBV29-1 and TRBJ1-5 provide the parts outside the CDR3, is SAVISQKPSRDICQRGTSLTIQCQVDSQVTMMFWYRQQPGQSLTLIATANQGSEATYESGFVIDKFPISRPNLTFSTLTVSNMSPEDSSIYLCSVRQGRDQPQHFGDGTRLSIL.

This chain joins TRBV28 and TRBJ1-5; D unclear. Trimming took off 5 bases at V and 1 base at J, with 15 bases between the two ends. From germline, CDR1 is MDHEN and CDR2 SYDVKM. CDR3 length: 16 residues. The CDR3 here is CASSRVTMGSNQPQHF. As DNA, the CDR3 is TGTGCCAGCAGTAGGGTTACAATGGGGAGCAATCAGCCCCAGCATTTT.

The chain has TRBV18 and TRBJ2-7, with 8 bases fitting TRBD2. Germline V CDR1 and CDR2: KGHSH, LQKENI. The junction had 6 bases not matched to a gene; V was cut back by 2 bases and J by 6 bases. This CDR3 comprises 14 residues. For the CDR3, the DNA is TGTGCCAGCTCACCAAGCGGGGGCCTTGGCGAGCAGTACTTC. This gives the protein CASSPSGGLGEQYF.

The CDR3 nucleotides are TGTGCCAGCACCGATCAGGGGCCGGGAAACACCATATATTTT. This codes for CASTDQGPGNTIYF. V is TRBV6-6 and J is TRBJ1-3, with D perhaps TRBD1 (6 bases). V was pared by 7 bases and J by 4 bases, with 14 bases between. The CDR3 is 14 amino acids. CDR1 is MNHNY, CDR2 SVGAGI, per germline (reference sequence).

Concerning this clone: Its ends do not fully match the called genes, so a read error is possible. V gene TRBV7-2 combines with J gene TRBJ1-1; no clear D gene. This CDR3 has 12 residues. From germline, CDR1 is SGHTA and CDR2 FQGNSA. The CDR3 DNA is TGCGCCAGCAGCCAAGAGAGGAGTGAAGCTTTCTTT. Encoded protein: CASSQERSEAFF.

The rearrangement uses TRBV9 and TRBJ2-3; D uncertain. Germline CDR1 SGDLS, CDR2 YYNGEE. The CDR3 is 13 residues long. V gave up 0 bases and J gave up 5 bases, with 7 bases separating them. The CDR3, as DNA: TGTGCCAGCAGCGTAGGCCCCGTAGATACGCAGTATTTT. Its protein product is CASSVGPVDTQYF.

The chain combines TRBV11-3 with TRBJ2-7, with D perhaps matching TRBD2 (5 bases). Germline V gene data show CDR1 as SGHNT and CDR2 as YENEEA. The CDR3 totals 15 residues. V shed 1 base and J shed 3 bases, with 13 bases lying between them. This chain's CDR3 is CASSLGRGKGYEQYF. In nucleotides, the CDR3 is TGTGCCAGCAGCTTAGGCCGAGGGAAGGGCTACGAGCAGTACTTC.